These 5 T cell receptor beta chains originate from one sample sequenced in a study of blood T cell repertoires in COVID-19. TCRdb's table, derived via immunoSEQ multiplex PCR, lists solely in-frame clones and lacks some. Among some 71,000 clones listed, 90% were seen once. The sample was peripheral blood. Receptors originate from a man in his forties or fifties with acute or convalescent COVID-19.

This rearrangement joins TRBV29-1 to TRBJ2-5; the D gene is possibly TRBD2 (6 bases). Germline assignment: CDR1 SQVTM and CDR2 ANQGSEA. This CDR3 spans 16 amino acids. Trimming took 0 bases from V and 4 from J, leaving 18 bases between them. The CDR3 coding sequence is TGCAGCGTTGAAGAAAGGCCTCCGGGGGTGATAGAGACCCAGTACTTC. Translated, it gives CSVEERPPGVIETQYF. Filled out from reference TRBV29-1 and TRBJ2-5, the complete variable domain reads SAVISQKPSRDICQRGTSLTIQCQVDSQVTMMFWYRQQPGQSLTLIATANQGSEATYESGFVIDKFPISRPNLTFSTLTVSNMSPEDSSIYLCSVEERPPGVIETQYFGPGTRLLVL.

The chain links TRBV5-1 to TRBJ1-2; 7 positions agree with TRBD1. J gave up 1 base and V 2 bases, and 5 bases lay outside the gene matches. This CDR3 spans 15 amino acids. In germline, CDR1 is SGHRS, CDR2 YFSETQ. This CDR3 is CASSFRDSSNYGYTF. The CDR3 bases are TGCGCCAGCAGCTTCCGGGACAGCAGTAACTATGGCTACACCTTC.

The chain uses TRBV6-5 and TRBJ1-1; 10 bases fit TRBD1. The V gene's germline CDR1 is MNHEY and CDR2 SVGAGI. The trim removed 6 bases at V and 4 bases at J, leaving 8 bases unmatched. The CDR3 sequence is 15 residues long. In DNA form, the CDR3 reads TGTGCCAGCAGAAGACCGACAGGGGGCCTCACTGAAGCTTTCTTT. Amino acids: CASRRPTGGLTEAFF.

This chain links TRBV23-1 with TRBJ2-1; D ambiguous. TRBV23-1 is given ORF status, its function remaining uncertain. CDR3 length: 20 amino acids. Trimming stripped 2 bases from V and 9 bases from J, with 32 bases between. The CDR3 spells CASSQPPARQSLRLHSEQFF. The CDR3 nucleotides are TGCGCCAGCAGTCAACCTCCGGCTCGTCAATCTCTGAGGCTACATAGTGAGCAGTTCTTC.

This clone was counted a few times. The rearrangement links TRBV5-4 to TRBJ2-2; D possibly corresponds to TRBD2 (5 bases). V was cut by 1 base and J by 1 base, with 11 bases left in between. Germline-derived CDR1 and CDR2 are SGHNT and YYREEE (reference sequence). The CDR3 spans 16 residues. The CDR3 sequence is CASSLRGILNTGELFF. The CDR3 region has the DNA TGTGCCAGCAGCTTGAGAGGGATTCTGAACACCGGGGAGCTGTTTTTT.